This TCR beta chain was sequenced in a study of CD8+CD57+ T cells in acquired aplastic anemia (dated by TCRdb to 2017 to 2018). Describing the broader study: On average, sorted CD4+ and CD8+ cells yielded approximately 3 ug of extracted DNA, with a range of roughly 0.18 to 30 ug.

Profiling of TCR beta VDJ combinations and CDR3 sequences used genomic DNA as the template. An Illumina HiSeq 2000 was the platform used for TCR repertoire sequencing. The authors' pipeline ran thus. TRBV/TRBJ rearrangement plots, CDR3 size and DJ length profiles, and Simpson's diversity index were used to evaluate the repertoires. The most abundant DNA sequence in the deep sequencing data was taken as the immunodominant clone. CDR3 amino acid sequences were checked for sharing across subjects and were also compared against the VDJdb database and published repertoires. The public reads were reanalyzed by TCRdb: fastp trimming at Q25, MiXCR alignment, in-frame beta chains only. For every CDR3 protein sequence, its rows merge into one entry that carries the most common genes and DNA. For this entry, the V and J calls and clone size follow TCRdb and not the study's own pipeline. The sample data list hundreds of thousands of distinct CDR3 sequences, and 45% to 70% of these were observed just once. The biggest ten clones account for under 8.5% of the sample.

Paper-wide results and their limitations: No significant difference in CD8+ Simpson's diversity was found between patients and healthy controls (P=0.060). Although around 30 CD8+ CDR3 sequences were shared by patients and controls, these sequences appeared highly expressed in patients and within the immunodominant clones of patients.

In this study, sorted CD4+ and CD8+ T cells from the blood of healthy subjects and of severe aplastic anemia patients had their TCR repertoires deep-sequenced. Ficoll-Paque density gradient centrifugation was used to isolate peripheral blood mononuclear cells. Before DNA was extracted, CD4+ and CD8+ T cells were sorted using either FACS or magnetic beads. This clonotype was observed many times. It has no known antigen specificity. No base qualities exist here, and no much larger clone lies one base off it. The CDR3 goes from the cysteine to the phenylalanine over 15 residues. Only the CDR3 part of the read is kept: 45 bases, read in frame from the first base. As encoded in the germline V gene (reference sequence), CDR1 is LNHNV while CDR2 is YYDKDF. Trimming at the junction amounts to 1 base on V and 5 bases on J, and the germline ends lie 12 bases apart.

This clonotype was obtained from a human donor with severe aplastic anemia or a healthy control (not recorded which). Recombination connected TRBV15 to TRBJ2-1; no D segment can be confidently identified. The specimen was sorted CD4+, CD8+, or CD8+CD57+ T cells (not recorded which) from PBMCs. CDR3 sequence: CATSRALDPNNEQFF. The bases read TGTGCCACCAGCAGAGCCCTGGACCCCAACAATGAGCAGTTCTTC. Here the CDR3 is joined to the reference TRBV15 and TRBJ2-1 genes, and the full variable domain is: DAMVIQNPRYQVTQFGKPVTLSCSQTLNHNVMYWYQQKSSQAPKLLFHYYDKDFNNEADTPDNFQSRRPNTSFCFLDIRSPGLGDTAMYLCATSRALDPNNEQFFGPGTRLTVL.